The 2 T cell receptor beta chains reported below all come from one sample, sequenced in a study of T cells in Graves' hyperthyroidism and ophthalmopathy. Amplification yielded TCR beta CDR3 regions, with RNA transcripts as the source. During a first-round RT-PCR of the TCR CDR3, the HTBI primer set was used. TCRdb ran MiXCR on the multiplex PCR reads and lists one entry per CDR3 protein. The table lists about 580,000 distinct CDR3 sequences, approximately 44% of them singletons. Sequencing was done on a sample of peripheral blood or thyroid tissue (not recorded which). The receptors stem from a woman aged 18-29 years with Graves' hyperthyroidism.

This clonotype was found many times. This CDR3 is CSVEGRIAGAREQYF. CDR3 bases: TGCAGCGTTGAAGGGCGGATAGCGGGAGCGCGTGAGCAGTACTTC. This rearrangement joins TRBV29-1 to TRBJ2-7; 9 nucleotides line up with TRBD2. V lost 1 base and J lost 7; bases outside the gene matches: 11. The CDR3 length is 15 residues. Germline assignment: CDR1 SQVTM and CDR2 ANQGSEA.

The rearrangement links TRBV15 to TRBJ1-3; D unresolved. Germline CDR1 LNHNV, CDR2 YYDKDF (reference sequence). CDR3 length: 14 residues. Trimming cost V 6 bases and J 0 bases, with 9 bases left between them. The CDR3 sequence: CATRRELSGNTIYF. DNA of the CDR3: TGTGCCACCAGAAGGGAACTCTCTGGAAACACCATATATTTT.